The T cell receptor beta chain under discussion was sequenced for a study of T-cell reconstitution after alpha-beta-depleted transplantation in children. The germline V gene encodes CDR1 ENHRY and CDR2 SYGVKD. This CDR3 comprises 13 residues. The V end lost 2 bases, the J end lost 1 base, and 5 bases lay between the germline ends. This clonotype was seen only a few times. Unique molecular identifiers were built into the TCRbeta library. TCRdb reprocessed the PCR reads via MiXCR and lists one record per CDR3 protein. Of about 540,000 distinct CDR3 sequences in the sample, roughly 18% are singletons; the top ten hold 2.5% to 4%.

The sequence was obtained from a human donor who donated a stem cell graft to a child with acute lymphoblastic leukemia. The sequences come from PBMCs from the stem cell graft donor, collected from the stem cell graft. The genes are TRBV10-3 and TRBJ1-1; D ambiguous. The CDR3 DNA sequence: TGTGCCATCAGTGAGATGGAGAACACTGAAGCTTTCTTT. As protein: CAISEMENTEAFF.